This note documents a single TCR beta chain sequence. Its antigen is undetermined. The sample originates from a study of post-analysis software for immune sequencing data. Across the whole study: Clinical courses comprised relapsing-remitting, secondary progressive and progressive-relapsing multiple sclerosis.

Study-level findings and limits: Significantly lower normalized Chao1 diversity was found in patients with multiple sclerosis relative to controls. Compared with controls, patients had more of about 5 TRBV segments, including TRBV5-6, TRBV5-1 and TRBV20-1. The authors found that F measure strongly co-clustered same-batch samples.

The CDR3 spans 16 residues. Germline V lookup: CDR1 SGHVS, CDR2 FQNEAQ. V shed 5 bases and J shed 1 base, with 18 bases lying between them. Prepared libraries of TCR beta cDNA carried unique molecular identifiers. The authors obtained roughly 550,000 cDNA molecules from roughly 1.1 to 9.2 million T cells. MiXCR was run by TCRdb on the PCR reads, yielding one entry per CDR3 protein. Of hundreds of thousands of distinct CDR3 sequences in the sample, around 47% were seen once. The receptor was isolated from a girl aged 10-17 years with multiple sclerosis. The sample consisted of blood. The chain combines TRBV7-8 with TRBJ2-7; TRBD2 is a possible D gene (6 bases). CDR3: CASSPFGRGLSYEQYF. The CDR3 bases are TGTGCCAGCAGCCCTTTTGGGCGGGGCTTATCCTACGAGCAGTACTTC. Looking up the rest from reference TRBV7-8 and TRBJ2-7 gives the full variable domain: GAGVSQSPRYKVAKRGQDVALRCDPISGHVSLFWYQQALGQGPEFLTYFQNEAQLDKSGLPSDRFFAERPEGSVSTLKIQRTQQEDSAVYLCASSPFGRGLSYEQYFGPGTRLTVT.